This T cell receptor beta chain was observed in a study of shared clonotypes between healthy human individuals. Study context: Per donor, three plates held CD4 naive cells, three held CD4 memory, two held CD8 naive and one held CD8 memory. Whole-study findings and limits: Naive CD4 clonotype sharing across several donors was about 5%.

As regards this clone: The antigen is not known.

Germline V gene data show CDR1 as LNHDA and CDR2 as SQIVND (reference sequence). Trimming shortened V by 4 bases and J by 0 bases, and 22 bases separated the two germline ends. The CDR3 loop spans 19 amino acids. This table comes from immunoSEQ multiplex PCR, and its TCRdb copy is limited to in-frame clones, with some not included. The data show around 2.5 million clones, 93% seen once. The donor population consisted of healthy HIV-negative adults with no recent acute infections or vaccinations. Sequencing input: naive CD4+ T cells from PBMCs. As to subset: CD45RA+ positively selected. The chain employs TRBV19 and TRBJ1-3; D is perhaps TRBD1 (6 bases). The sequence derives from a man aged 18 to 30 in good health. Some clones in this sample may be carry-over from other donors' samples. The CDR3 DNA follows: TGTGCCAGTAGTACCCCAGGGGAGCACCCTTCGAGCTCTGGAAACACCATATATTTT. Translation: CASSTPGEHPSSSGNTIYF.